The 12 T cell receptor beta chains reported below all come from one sample, sequenced in a study of cytomegalovirus exposure and HLA in healthy donors. This PCR relied on a set of 60 Vbeta primers and 13 Jbeta primers. Generated by immunoSEQ multiplex PCR, the TCRdb table keeps only in-frame clones and is missing some. The sample gives 150,000 to 200,000 clones, more than 65% of which show up once; less than 2% is in the top ten. Specimen: PBMCs. These receptors were taken from a male donor in good health and CMV-seronegative.

The gene calls are TRBV9 and TRBJ1-2, with D perhaps TRBD1 (6 bases). Germline CDR1 SGDLS, CDR2 YYNGEE. CDR3 length: 14 residues. V shed 4 bases and J shed 4 bases, with 14 bases lying between them. The CDR3: CASSLIGQPYGYTF. The CDR3 DNA reads TGTGCCAGCAGCCTAATCGGACAGCCCTATGGCTACACCTTC.

The V gene is TRBV4-3, the J gene TRBJ2-1; D may be TRBD1 (6 bases). Trimming left V 4 bases short and J 8 bases short, with 12 bases between. CDR3 length equals 13 residues. CDR1 and CDR2 from the germline V gene are LGHNA and YSLEER. The CDR3 DNA sequence: TGCGCCAGCAGCCCTACCCCAGGGGATGAGCAGTTCTTC. The encoded protein is CASSPTPGDEQFF.

V usage is TRBV27 and J usage is TRBJ2-2, with 11 bases fitting TRBD1. The germline CDR1 and CDR2 sequences are MNHEY and SMNVEV (reference sequence). After removal of 4 bases from V and 4 bases from J, the junction contained 2 bases not matched to a gene. The CDR3 is 15 residues long. The CDR3 region is CASSYGTGGTGELFF. Here the CDR3 DNA reads TGTGCCAGCAGTTACGGGACAGGGGGCACCGGGGAGCTGTTTTTT.

The sample holds one count of this clone. The chain is built from TRBV7-3 and TRBJ2-2, with a weak D call TRBD1 (5 bases). CDR3 length: 15 amino acids. V gave up 4 bases and J gave up 4 bases, with 13 bases separating them. Germline V CDR1 and CDR2: SGHTA, FQGTGA. The chain's CDR3 is CASSYGAGITGELFF. CDR3 coding DNA: TGTGCCAGCAGCTATGGGGCAGGGATCACCGGGGAGCTGTTTTTT.

The chain is built from TRBV4-3 and TRBJ2-2; 7 nucleotides agree with TRBD2. The CDR3 has 16 amino acids. Per germline, CDR1 LGHNA and CDR2 YSLEER. The V gene end was trimmed by 5 bases and the J gene end by 3 bases; junction bases not matched to a gene: 9. The CDR3 spells CASSRRGGRDTGELFF. Written as DNA, the CDR3 is TGCGCCAGCAGCAGAAGGGGCGGGAGAGACACCGGGGAGCTGTTTTTT.

J is TRBJ1-1 and V is TRBV29-1, with 9 bases fitting TRBD1. Germline V CDR1 and CDR2: SQVTM, ANQGSEA. V dropped 4 bases and J dropped 7; count of bases not matched to a gene: 4. There are 12 residues in the CDR3. CDR3 sequence: CSVGQGGDEAFF. CDR3 nucleotide sequence: TGCAGCGTTGGACAGGGGGGCGATGAAGCTTTCTTT. Drawing the rest from reference TRBV29-1 and TRBJ1-1, the complete variable domain is SAVISQKPSRDICQRGTSLTIQCQVDSQVTMMFWYRQQPGQSLTLIATANQGSEATYESGFVIDKFPISRPNLTFSTLTVSNMSPEDSSIYLCSVGQGGDEAFFGQGTRLTVV.

V gene TRBV6-6 combines with J gene TRBJ1-5, with 8 positions matching TRBD1. The V segment lost 10 bases and the J segment 4 bases; nucleotides outside the gene matches: 9. This CDR3 has 14 residues. Germline V gene sequence: CDR1 MNHNY, CDR2 SVGAGI (reference sequence). The CDR3 loop reads CATTDRGLNQPQHF. Written as DNA, the CDR3 is TGTGCCACCACAGACAGGGGCCTTAATCAGCCCCAGCATTTT.

In this sample, this clone turned up a few times. The chain employs TRBV11-2 and TRBJ2-7, with TRBD2 matching 10 bases. Per germline, CDR1 SGHAT and CDR2 FQNNGV. CDR3 length: 16 residues. V lost 2 bases to trimming and J lost 9 bases; unmatched junction nucleotides: 13. This chain's CDR3 is CASSLQASGSQVAQYF. The CDR3 DNA is TGTGCCAGCAGCTTACAGGCTAGCGGGAGCCAAGTTGCGCAGTACTTC.

Written as DNA, the CDR3 is TGTGCCAGCAGTGTGTGGCAGGGGGCTAGGGAAGCTTTCTTT. It codes for CASSVWQGAREAFF. This sequence joins TRBV28 and TRBJ1-1; 8 bases fit TRBD1. Germline V gene data show CDR1 as MDHEN and CDR2 as SYDVKM. This CDR3 has 14 amino acids. V was clipped by 5 bases and J by 8 bases; unmatched bases: 10. Looking up the rest from reference TRBV28 and TRBJ1-1 gives the full variable domain: DVKVTQSSRYLVKRTGEKVFLECVQDMDHENMFWYRQDPGLGLRLIYFSYDVKMKEKGDIPEGYSVSREKKERFSLILESASTNQTSMYLCASSVWQGAREAFFGQGTRLTVV.

This clone came up a few times. The genes are TRBV28 and TRBJ2-5; possibly TRBD2 for D (6 bases). The DNA end is a closer match to TRBJ2-7, so the J assignment may be wrong. Germline CDR1 is MDHEN and CDR2 is SYDVKM. The CDR3 is made up of 15 amino acids. In DNA form, the CDR3 reads TGTGCCAGCAGTCTTTGGAGGAGGGGCGTATACGAGCAGTACTTC. Amino acids: CASSLWRRGVYEQYF.

The chain joins TRBV13 to TRBJ2-7, with TRBD2 identical over 7 bases. Germline trimming cut 8 bases from V and 3 bases from J; bases unmatched to any gene: 25. The CDR3 totals 19 residues. CDR1 is PRHDT, CDR2 FYEKMQ, per germline (reference sequence). CDR3 amino acids: CASQTREVQTDFSLYEQYF. In DNA form, the CDR3 reads TGTGCCAGCCAAACCCGGGAGGTGCAAACAGATTTCTCTCTCTACGAGCAGTACTTC.

This chain links TRBV4-3 with TRBJ2-7; TRBD2 is a possible D gene (5 bases). CDR1 and CDR2 from the germline V gene are LGHNA and YSLEER. The CDR3 sequence is 16 residues long. The V end lost 2 bases, the J end lost 3 bases, and 17 bases lay between the germline ends. This CDR3 reads CASSQMISEDFYEQYF. The CDR3 DNA sequence: TGCGCCAGCAGCCAAATGATTAGCGAGGATTTCTACGAGCAGTACTTC.